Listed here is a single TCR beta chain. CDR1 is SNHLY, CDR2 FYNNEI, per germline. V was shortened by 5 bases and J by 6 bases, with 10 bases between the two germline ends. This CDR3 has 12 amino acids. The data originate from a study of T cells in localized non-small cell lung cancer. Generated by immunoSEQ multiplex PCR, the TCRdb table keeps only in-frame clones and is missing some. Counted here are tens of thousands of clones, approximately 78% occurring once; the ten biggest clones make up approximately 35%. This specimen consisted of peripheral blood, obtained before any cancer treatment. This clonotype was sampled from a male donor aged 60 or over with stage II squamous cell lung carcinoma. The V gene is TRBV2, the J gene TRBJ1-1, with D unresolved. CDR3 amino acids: CASSWMSAEAFF. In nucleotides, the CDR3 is TGTGCCAGCAGTTGGATGTCAGCTGAAGCTTTCTTT.